This is a list of T cell receptor beta chains from one sample in a study of T-cell reconstitution after alpha-beta-depleted transplantation in children. TCRdb recomputed calls from the PCR reads with MiXCR, one row per CDR3 protein. The sample lists about 640,000 distinct CDR3 sequences, 10% to 15% occurring once. The material was PBMCs, mostly from graft donor cells, obtained 360 days after TCRalphabeta/CD19-depleted stem cell transplant. Receptors were obtained from a male patient between 10 and 17 years old who had a stem cell transplant for acute myeloid leukemia, so the T cells may come from the graft donor. Both conserved end residues are part of each CDR3. D genes are given only for firm matches. Rows give clone size only sometimes, using once, few, many, or a class for an expanded clone.

d_call	v_call	j_call	clone_size	cdr3_aa	cdr3_nt
TRBD1	TRBV6-1	TRBJ2-2	few	CASRDTGGLNTGELFF	TGTGCCAGCAGGGACACAGGGGGCCTTAACACCGGGGAGCTGTTTTTT
-	TRBV4-3	TRBJ2-7	-	CASSPGLFKGDEQYF	TGCGCCAGCAGCCCCGGGTTATTCAAGGGGGACGAGCAGTACTTC
TRBD2	TRBV20-1	TRBJ2-1	-	CSAGLAGGYNEQFF	TGCAGTGCAGGACTAGCGGGAGGCTACAATGAGCAGTTCTTC
-	TRBV7-9	TRBJ2-3	few	CASSLGGAGTDTQYF	TGTGCCAGCAGCTTGGGGGGCGCCGGCACAGATACGCAGTATTTT
-	TRBV5-1	TRBJ2-7	-	CASSLVGVVPYEQYF	TGCGCCAGCAGCTTGGTCGGGGTTGTTCCCTACGAGCAGTACTTC
TRBD2	TRBV18	TRBJ2-7	few	CASSLTGGPPFEQYF	TGTGCCAGCTCACTTACGGGAGGCCCACCGTTCGAGCAGTACTTC
-	TRBV5-5	TRBJ2-1	many	CASSSIRAFLGYNEQFF	TGTGCCAGCAGCTCGATCAGGGCCTTCCTGGGCTACAATGAGCAGTTCTTC
-	TRBV7-3	TRBJ2-2	few	CASSFSLGPGELFF	TGTGCCAGCAGCTTTAGTTTGGGGCCCGGGGAGCTGTTTTTT
TRBD2	TRBV4-3	TRBJ2-7	-	CASRQGLAGLYEQYF	TGCGCCAGCAGACAGGGACTAGCGGGCCTCTACGAGCAGTACTTC
-	TRBV5-6	TRBJ2-7	few	CASREGVDEQYF	TGTGCCAGCAGAGAGGGTGTTGACGAGCAGTACTTC
-	TRBV5-1	TRBJ2-1	-	CASSFHLGNEQFF	TGCGCCAGCAGCTTCCACCTCGGGAATGAGCAGTTCTTC
-	TRBV20-1	TRBJ1-5	-	CSASFDGTYSNQPQHF	TGCAGTGCTAGCTTTGACGGGACATATAGCAATCAGCCCCAGCATTTT
-	TRBV15	TRBJ2-2	few	CATSREGQKNTGELFF	TGTGCCACCAGCAGAGAAGGACAGAAGAACACCGGGGAGCTGTTTTTT
-	TRBV20-1	TRBJ1-1	-	CSARDQGSTEAFF	TGCAGTGCTAGAGATCAGGGGAGCACTGAAGCTTTCTTT